This TCR beta chain was captured by sequencing in a study of control samples from healthy donors and cancer patients (TCRdb year 2020). The library was produced with the immunoSEQ multiplex PCR assay. TCRdb limited this immuneACCESS table to in-frame rearrangements with V and J called. A share of clones is missing; checked studies link under half to unresolved V genes, and the rest is unexplained. In all, the sample holds roughly 100,000 clones, and 80% to 90% of those were seen once. 19% of the sample is taken by the ten largest. Details on this clone: Its target antigen remains unknown. Its ends do not fully match the called genes, so a read error is possible.

CDR1 is given as SGHAT and CDR2 as FQNNGV, both from the germline V gene. Measured from the cysteine to the phenylalanine, the CDR3 is 16 residues long. Only the CDR3 part of the read is kept: 48 bases, read in frame from the first base. The chain joins TRBV11-2 to TRBJ1-1; the central 8 bases match TRBD1. The sample taken for sequencing was PBMCs. The receptor was isolated from a man in his 60s with lung cancer. Here is the DNA: TGTGCCAGCACCTTAGTCGGGACAGGACGAAACGCTGAAGCTTTCTTT. Translated, it reads CASTLVGTGRNAEAFF.